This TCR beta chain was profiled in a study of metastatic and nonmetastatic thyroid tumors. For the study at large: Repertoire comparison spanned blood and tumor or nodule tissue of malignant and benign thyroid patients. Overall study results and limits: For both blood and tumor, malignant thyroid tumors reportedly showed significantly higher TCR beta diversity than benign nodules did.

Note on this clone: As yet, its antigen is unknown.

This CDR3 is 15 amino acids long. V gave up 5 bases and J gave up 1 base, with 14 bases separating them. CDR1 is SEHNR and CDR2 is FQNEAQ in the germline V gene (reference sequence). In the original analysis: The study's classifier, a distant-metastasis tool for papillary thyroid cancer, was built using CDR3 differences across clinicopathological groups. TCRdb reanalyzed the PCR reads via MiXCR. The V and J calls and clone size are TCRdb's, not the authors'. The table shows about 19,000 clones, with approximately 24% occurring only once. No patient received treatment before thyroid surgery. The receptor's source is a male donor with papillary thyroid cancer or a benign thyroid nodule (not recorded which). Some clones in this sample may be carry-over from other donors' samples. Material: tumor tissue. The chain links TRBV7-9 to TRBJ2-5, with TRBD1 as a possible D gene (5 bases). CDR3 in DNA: TGTGCCAGCAGCCTCCAGACAGACCCCCAAGAGACCCAGTACTTC. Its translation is CASSLQTDPQETQYF.